This T cell receptor beta chain was profiled in a study of blood T cell repertoires in COVID-19. The protocol was immunoSEQ multiplex PCR, while the TCRdb copy is restricted to in-frame clones and leaves out a portion. In the table there are 210,000 or so clones, 80% to 90% of which are singletons. There are 14 residues in the CDR3. The germline gives CDR1 SGHRS, CDR2 YFSETQ. V was pared by 4 bases and J by 3 bases, with 6 bases of the junction left unmatched. The specimen was PBMCs or T cells enriched from blood (not recorded which). The chain is built from TRBV5-1 and TRBJ1-1; TRBD1 matches 7 bases. This TCR was sampled from a woman aged 45-65 years who had been exposed to COVID-19. The CDR3 DNA sequence: TGCGCCAGCAGCAGCCCGACAGGGCACACTGAAGCTTTCTTT. Translating it yields CASSSPTGHTEAFF.